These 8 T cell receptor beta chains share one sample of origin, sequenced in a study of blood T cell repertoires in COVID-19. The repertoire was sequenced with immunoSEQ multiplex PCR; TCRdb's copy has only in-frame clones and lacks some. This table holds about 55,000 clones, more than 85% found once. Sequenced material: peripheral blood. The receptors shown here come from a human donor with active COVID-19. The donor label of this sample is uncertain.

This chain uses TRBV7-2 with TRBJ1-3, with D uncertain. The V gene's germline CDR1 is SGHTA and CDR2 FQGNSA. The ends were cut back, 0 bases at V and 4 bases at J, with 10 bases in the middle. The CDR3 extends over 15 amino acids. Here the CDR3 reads CASSLARLGGNTIYF. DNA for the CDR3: TGTGCCAGCAGCTTAGCGCGGCTAGGCGGAAACACCATATATTTT.

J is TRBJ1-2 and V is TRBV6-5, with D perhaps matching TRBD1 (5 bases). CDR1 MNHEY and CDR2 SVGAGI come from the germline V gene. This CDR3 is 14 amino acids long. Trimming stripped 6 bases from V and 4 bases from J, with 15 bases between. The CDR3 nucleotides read TGTGCCAGCAGCGGGAGAGACAGAGCCTATGGCTACACCTTC. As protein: CASSGRDRAYGYTF.

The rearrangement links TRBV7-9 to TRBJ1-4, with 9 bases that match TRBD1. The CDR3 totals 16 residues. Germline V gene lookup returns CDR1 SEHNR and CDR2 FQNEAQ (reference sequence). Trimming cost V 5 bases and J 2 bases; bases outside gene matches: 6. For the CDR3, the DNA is TGTGCCAGCAGCACGGACAGGGGTAACACTAATGAAAAACTGTTTTTT. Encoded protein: CASSTDRGNTNEKLFF. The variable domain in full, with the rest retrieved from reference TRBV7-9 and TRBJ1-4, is DTGVSQNPRHKITKRGQNVTFRCDPISEHNRLYWYRQTLGQGPEFLTYFQNEAQLEKSRLLSDRFSAERPKGSFSTLEIQRTEQGDSAMYLCASSTDRGNTNEKLFFGSGTQLSVL.

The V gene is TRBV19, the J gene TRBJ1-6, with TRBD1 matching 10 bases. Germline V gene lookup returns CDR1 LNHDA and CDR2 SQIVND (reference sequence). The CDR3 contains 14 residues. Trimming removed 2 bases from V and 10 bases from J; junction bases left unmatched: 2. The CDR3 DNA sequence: TGTGCCAGTAGTATACCGACAGGGGGCTCACCCCTCCACTTT. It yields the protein CASSIPTGGSPLHF.

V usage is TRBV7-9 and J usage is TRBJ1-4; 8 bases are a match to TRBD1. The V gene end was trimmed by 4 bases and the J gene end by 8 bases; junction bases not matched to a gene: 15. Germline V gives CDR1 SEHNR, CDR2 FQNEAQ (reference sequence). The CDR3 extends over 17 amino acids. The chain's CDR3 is CASSSTTGTGTGEKLFF. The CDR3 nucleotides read TGTGCCAGCAGCTCCACTACGGGGACGGGGACAGGCGAAAAACTGTTTTTT.

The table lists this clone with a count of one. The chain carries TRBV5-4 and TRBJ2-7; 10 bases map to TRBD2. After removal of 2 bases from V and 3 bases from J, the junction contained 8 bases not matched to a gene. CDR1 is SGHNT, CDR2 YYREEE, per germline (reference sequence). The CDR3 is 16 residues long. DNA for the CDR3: TGTGCCAGCAGCTTATGGAGCGGGGGGGCCTACTACGAGCAGTACTTC. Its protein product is CASSLWSGGAYYEQYF.

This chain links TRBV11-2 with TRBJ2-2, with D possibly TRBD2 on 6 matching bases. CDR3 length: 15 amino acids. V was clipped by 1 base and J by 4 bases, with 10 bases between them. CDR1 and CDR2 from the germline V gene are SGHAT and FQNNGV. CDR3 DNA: TGTGCCAGCAGCTTAGCGGGGGTACTCACCGGGGAGCTGTTTTTT. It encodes CASSLAGVLTGELFF.

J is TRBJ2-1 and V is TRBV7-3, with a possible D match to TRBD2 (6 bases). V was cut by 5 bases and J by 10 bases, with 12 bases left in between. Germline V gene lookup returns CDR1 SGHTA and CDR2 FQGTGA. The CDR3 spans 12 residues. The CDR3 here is CASSPRLGEQFF. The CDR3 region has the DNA TGTGCCAGCAGCCCTCGACTAGGCGAGCAGTTCTTC.